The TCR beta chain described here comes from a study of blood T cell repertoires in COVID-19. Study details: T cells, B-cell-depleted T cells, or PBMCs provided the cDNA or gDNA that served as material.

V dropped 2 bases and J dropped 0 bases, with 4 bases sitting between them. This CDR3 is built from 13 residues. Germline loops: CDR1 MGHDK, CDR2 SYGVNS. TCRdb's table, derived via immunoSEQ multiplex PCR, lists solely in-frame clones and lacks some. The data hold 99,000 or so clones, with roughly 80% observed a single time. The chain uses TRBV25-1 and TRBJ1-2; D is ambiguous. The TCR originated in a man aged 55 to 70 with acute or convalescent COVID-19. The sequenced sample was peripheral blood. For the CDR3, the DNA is TGTGCCAGCAGTGAACCGGCTAACTATGGCTACACCTTC. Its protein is CASSEPANYGYTF.